Shown below are 22 T cell receptor beta chains from a single sample sequenced in a study of T cells in women clearing cervical HPV infection. Profiled with immunoSEQ multiplex PCR; TCRdb holds only in-frame clones, not every one. This sample carries 20,000 to 25,000 clones, with less than 3.5% going to the ten biggest clones. Specimen: blood buffy coat. The receptors originated from a woman aged 18 to 75 with a cervical HPV16 infection that either progressed to CIN3+ or cleared (not recorded which).

Regarding this clone: One end of the junction is discordant with germline, which a read error may explain. The CDR3 is cut off 3 residues early in the read; its end comes from the germline J gene. This chain connects TRBV7-9 to TRBJ2-7; D perhaps matches TRBD1 (6 bases). Germline V lookup: CDR1 SEHNR, CDR2 FQNEAQ (reference sequence). The CDR3 is made up of 15 amino acids. The DNA read from the CDR3 is TGTGCCAGCCGCTTAGCCCCGACTCGGGACAACGAG. Protein: CASRLAPTRDNE. The full CDR3 sequence reads CASRLAPTRDNEQYF. Supplemented by reference TRBV7-9 and TRBJ2-7, the full variable domain reads DTGVSQNPRHKITKRGQNVTFRCDPISEHNRLYWYRQTLGQGPEFLTYFQNEAQLEKSRLLSDRFSAERPKGSFSTLEIQRTEQGDSAMYLCASRLAPTRDNEQYFGPGTRLTVT.

With regard to this clone: The sequence runs out 3 residues before the end of the CDR3; the remainder is reconstructed from the germline J gene. V gene TRBV30 combines with J gene TRBJ2-3; possibly TRBD2 for D (6 bases). Germline CDR1 GTSNPN, CDR2 SVGIG (reference sequence). The CDR3 sequence is 17 residues long. V lost 0 bases and J lost 0, with 16 bases in between. The CDR3 spells CAWSVPFRGRSTDTQYF. The DNA read from the CDR3 is TGTGCCTGGAGTGTACCCTTTCGGGGGAGGAGCACAGATACG.

Concerning this clone itself: The sequenced fragment ends 3 residues before the CDR3 boundary, so the rest is inferred from the germline J gene. The rearrangement links TRBV10-3 to TRBJ2-1; the match to TRBD1 covers 8 bases. The CDR3 runs 12 residues. The J segment lost 8 bases and the V segment lost 8 bases, leaving 5 bases of the junction unmatched. CDR1 and CDR2 (germline): ENHRY, SYGVKD. This chain's CDR3 is CAIGQGADEQFF. The CDR3 bases that were read are TGTGCCATCGGCCAGGGGGCGGATGAG.

Concerning this clone itself: The read finishes 3 residues shy of the CDR3 end, and the germline J gene is used to complete it. This chain connects TRBV20-1 to TRBJ2-6, with D unresolved. This CDR3 contains 15 residues. In germline, CDR1 is DFQATT, CDR2 SNEGSKA (reference sequence). V lost 0 bases and J 9 bases, leaving 15 bases between the germline ends. CDR3 bases read: TGCAGTGCTAGAGATCGTCGGCTTAGGGTCAACGTC. Its protein product is CSARDRRLRVNV. The whole CDR3 protein is CSARDRRLRVNVLTF.

In the case of this clone: The CDR3 extends 3 residues past the end of the read, so its final part is completed from the germline J gene. The V call is TRBV28, the J call TRBJ1-2; the D gene is possibly TRBD1 (5 bases). The CDR3 loop spans 15 amino acids. CDR1 is MDHEN and CDR2 is SYDVKM in the germline V gene. Trimming pared 4 bases from V and 2 bases from J, leaving 14 bases between. The sequenced CDR3 bases are TGTGCCAGCAGTTCGGACACCCCCCACAACTATGGC. This translates into CASSSDTPHNYG. The complete CDR3 sequence is CASSSDTPHNYGYTF.

Worth noting for this clone: From the germline J gene comes the end of the CDR3, since the read stops 3 residues before it. The chain has TRBV7-9 and TRBJ2-5; possible D gene TRBD2, 6 bases. V shed 1 base and J shed 5 bases, with 11 bases lying between them. The CDR3 runs to 14 residues. CDR1 SEHNR and CDR2 FQNEAQ come from the germline V gene (reference sequence). The part of the CDR3 DNA that was read is TGTGCCAGCAGCTTAGTGGGCGGGGAGGAGACC. Its protein product is CASSLVGGEET. The CDR3 in full is CASSLVGGEETQYF.

Remarks on this clone: Read coverage stops 3 residues before the CDR3 terminus; the germline J gene supplies the remainder. The chain recombines TRBV5-1 with TRBJ2-7; D might be TRBD1 (6 bases). CDR1 is SGHRS and CDR2 is YFSETQ in the germline V gene. V lost 4 bases, J lost 3 bases, and 14 bases lay in between. The CDR3 consists of 14 residues. The CDR3 bases that were read are TGCGCCAGCAGCAGAAACCGGGACAACTACGAG. Translating it yields CASSRNRDNYE. In full, the CDR3 is CASSRNRDNYEQYF.

Details on this clone: With the read ending 3 residues before the CDR3 end, the germline J gene is used to fill in that end. V usage is TRBV20-1 and J usage is TRBJ2-3; 9 positions agree with TRBD1. Per the germline V gene, CDR1 is DFQATT and CDR2 is SNEGSKA (reference sequence). This CDR3 has 15 amino acids. The sequenced CDR3 bases are TGCAGTGCTAGACCACCTGGGACAGGGAAAGAGACG. Its translation is CSARPPGTGKET. The whole CDR3 protein reads CSARPPGTGKETQYF.

Worth noting for this clone: The observed sequence ends 3 residues before the CDR3 terminus, with the missing tail filled in from the germline J gene. The chain combines TRBV6-4 with TRBJ2-7, with no clear D. The V gene lost 0 bases and the J gene lost 2 bases, with 2 bases spanning the gap. Germline CDR1 and CDR2: MRHNA and SNTAGT. The CDR3 covers 12 residues. The CDR3 protein is CASSDSTYEQYF. The CDR3 DNA, read in part, is TGTGCCAGCAGTGACTCTACCTACGAG.

Turning to this clone: The read terminates 3 residues ahead of where the CDR3 ends, so the germline J gene completes it. The V gene is TRBV30, the J gene TRBJ2-2; possible D gene TRBD1, 5 bases. Looked up from germline, CDR1 is GTSNPN and CDR2 is SVGIG (reference sequence). The length of the CDR3 is 14 residues. The covered CDR3 bases are TGTGCCTGGAGTGTAAGGACACAGAATGAAAAG. Its translation: CAWSVRTQNEK. The full CDR3 sequence reads CAWSVRTQNEKLFF.

For this clone: The missing CDR3 end, 3 residues past where the read stops, is filled in from the germline J gene. In the same sample, other DNA sequences code for this CDR3. V usage is TRBV18 and J usage is TRBJ1-1; maybe TRBD1 (6 bases). Germline V gene lookup returns CDR1 KGHSH and CDR2 LQKENI. Between the trimmed V and J ends, which lost 1 base and 1 base, there was a span of 7 bases. The CDR3 sequence is 14 residues long. The CDR3 region is CASSPRQENTEAFF. CDR3 DNA, as far as it was read: TGTGCCAGCTCACCACGACAGGAGAACACTGAA. Together with reference TRBV18 and TRBJ1-1, the CDR3 gives the full variable domain: NAGVMQNPRHLVRRRGQEARLRCSPMKGHSHVYWYRQLPEEGLKFMVYLQKENIIDESGMPKERFSAEFPKEGPSILRIQQVVRGDSAAYFCASSPRQENTEAFFGQGTRLTVV.

A word on this clone: The read ends 3 residues early relative to the CDR3; the germline J gene fills the gap. The chain combines TRBV27 with TRBJ1-4; a possible D gene is TRBD1 (6 bases). The CDR3 sequence is 14 residues long. Trimming removed 0 bases at V and 5 bases at J, with 7 bases between. CDR1 and CDR2 (germline): MNHEY, SMNVEV (reference sequence). CDR3 DNA, as far as it was read: TGTGCCAGCAGTTTATCGCAGGGGAATGAAAAA. As protein: CASSLSQGNEK. The full CDR3 protein is CASSLSQGNEKLFF.

Points on this clone: The CDR3 end lies 3 residues beyond the end of the read and is filled in from the germline J gene. The V call is TRBV5-1, the J call TRBJ1-1; perhaps TRBD1 as D (6 bases). CDR1 SGHRS and CDR2 YFSETQ come from the germline V gene. This CDR3 has 14 residues. The CDR3 region is CASSLGAGALKAFF. CDR3 DNA (partial): TGCGCCAGCAGCTTGGGGGCAGGGGCTCTAAAA.

In regard to this clone: The read ends 3 residues shy of where the CDR3 ends; the end is completed using the germline J gene. The chain links TRBV6-4 to TRBJ2-1; no definite D call. Germline V lookup: CDR1 MRHNA, CDR2 SNTAGT. This CDR3 is built from 17 residues. V was cut by 0 bases and J by 0 bases, with 12 bases left in between. CDR3 in amino acids: CASSDSYSSLSYNEQFF. The sequenced part of the CDR3 DNA is TGTGCCAGCAGTGACTCATACAGTTCCCTCTCCTACAATGAG.

With respect to this clone: The read falls 3 residues short of the CDR3 end, and the missing part is taken from the germline J gene. The J gene is TRBJ1-4, the V gene TRBV5-1; 8 bases fit TRBD1. The V and J ends lost 4 bases and 8 bases, in that order; junction bases with no gene match: 10. The length of the CDR3 is 15 residues. Per germline, CDR1 SGHRS and CDR2 YFSETQ. Partial CDR3 DNA: TGCGCCAGCAGCCAAACGACAGGGGTACGGGAAAAA. Protein: CASSQTTGVREK. The whole CDR3 region reads CASSQTTGVREKLFF.

Details on this clone: The CDR3 end lies 3 residues beyond the end of the read and is filled in from the germline J gene. The chain uses TRBV29-1 and TRBJ1-1, with 7 bases fitting TRBD1. CDR1 is SQVTM, CDR2 ANQGSEA, per germline. The length of the CDR3 is 13 residues. Losses at the gene ends were 4 bases for V and 1 base for J; bases not matched to a gene: 3. The covered CDR3 bases are TGCAGCGTTGGCGGGACAGAGAACACTGAA. It yields the protein CSVGGTENTE. The CDR3, in full, reads CSVGGTENTEAFF.

Turning to this clone: The read ends 3 residues shy of where the CDR3 ends; the end is completed using the germline J gene. This rearrangement joins TRBV5-1 to TRBJ2-2; TRBD1 matches 9 bases. This CDR3 is 15 amino acids long. The germline V gene encodes CDR1 SGHRS and CDR2 YFSETQ. V lost 2 bases and J lost 3; bases outside the gene matches: 2. The CDR3 region is CASSLQGAHTGELFF. The CDR3 bases that were read are TGCGCCAGCAGCTTACAGGGGGCGCACACCGGGGAG.

On this clone: The missing CDR3 end, 3 residues past where the read stops, is filled in from the germline J gene. The chain uses TRBV6-4 and TRBJ1-6; TRBD1 matches at 7 bases. The CDR3 spans 14 residues. Per germline, CDR1 MRHNA and CDR2 SNTAGT. V dropped 3 bases and J dropped 10; count of bases not matched to a gene: 6. The CDR3 protein is CASSEGQSWSPLHF. CDR3 DNA, as far as it was read: TGTGCCAGCAGTGAGGGACAGTCTTGGTCACCC.

Comment on this clone: The CDR3 is cut off 3 residues early in the read; its end comes from the germline J gene. This chain links TRBV19 with TRBJ2-7, with a possible D match to TRBD1 (6 bases). The CDR3 loop spans 15 amino acids. The germline gives CDR1 LNHDA, CDR2 SQIVND (reference sequence). V lost 3 bases, J lost 0 bases, and 12 bases lay in between. The CDR3 protein is CASSIHRDNSYEQYF. The sequenced CDR3 bases are TGTGCCAGTAGTATTCACCGGGACAACTCCTACGAG.

In the case of this clone: From the germline J gene comes the end of the CDR3, since the read stops 3 residues before it. This sequence joins TRBV19 and TRBJ2-2; the match to TRBD2 covers 10 bases. This CDR3 is built from 19 residues. From germline, CDR1 is LNHDA and CDR2 SQIVND (reference sequence). CDR3 region: CASSPRGLAESSGANVLFF. The part of the CDR3 DNA that was read is TGTGCCAGTAGTCCCCGCGGACTAGCGGAGAGCTCTGGGGCCAACGTG.

Regarding this clone: The CDR3 end is not reached by the read, which stops 3 residues before it; the germline J gene fills it in. The rearrangement links TRBV7-6 to TRBJ1-2, with a possible D match to TRBD1 (5 bases). There are 18 residues in the CDR3. In germline, CDR1 is SGHVS, CDR2 FNYEAQ. The DNA read from the CDR3 is TGTGCCAGCAGCTTAGCGTTCCTAGCGGGGGGAAGCACAGATACC. Translated: CASSLAFLAGGSTDT. The CDR3, in full, reads CASSLAFLAGGSTDTYTF.

As regards this clone: Read data end 3 residues before the CDR3 end; the end is taken from the germline J gene. The chain recombines TRBV20-1 with TRBJ2-4; D possibly corresponds to TRBD2 (5 bases). Looked up from germline, CDR1 is DFQATT and CDR2 is SNEGSKA (reference sequence). Trimming cost V 6 bases and J 7 bases, with 16 bases left between them. This CDR3 contains 13 residues. Partial CDR3 DNA: TGCAGTGCCGGCGGGTCCTTAGGGAACATT. This codes for CSAGGSLGNI. The CDR3 as a whole reads CSAGGSLGNIQYF.